One and the same sample provided the 25 T cell receptor beta chains below, sequenced in a study of Ad26.COV2.S vaccination and SARS-CoV-2 variants. TCRdb's copy holds only in-frame clones and misses some; the assay was immunoSEQ multiplex PCR. The data contain around 300,000 clones, around 90% of them singletons. Treatment reported: around 19 received Ad26.COV2.S at low or high dose, single or two shots; a few received placebo; per-sample allocation not given. At day 63 after the first vaccine or placebo injection, samples were drawn. The material sequenced was peripheral blood, taken in a trial of Ad26.COV2.S vaccine versus placebo. Receptors originate from a person aged 18 to 59 who received the Ad26.COV2.S COVID-19 vaccine or a placebo.

This rearrangement joins TRBV7-3 to TRBJ1-1; D might be TRBD1 (5 bases). CDR3 length: 14 amino acids. V gave up 6 bases and J gave up 4 bases, with 15 bases separating them. Germline CDR1 and CDR2: SGHTA and FQGTGA. DNA of the CDR3: TGTGCCAGCAGAGTCGGGGGTGGAGGCACTGAAGCTTTCTTT. Its protein is CASRVGGGGTEAFF.

The table lists this clone with a few counts. This CDR3 reads CASIRDRRLAGTPYEQYF. The CDR3 region has the DNA TGTGCCAGCATCCGGGACCGCAGACTAGCGGGGACCCCCTACGAGCAGTACTTC. The chain has TRBV2 and TRBJ2-7, with 11 bases identical to TRBD2. The junction had 16 bases not matched to a gene; V was cut back by 7 bases and J by 2 bases. The V gene's germline CDR1 is SNHLY and CDR2 FYNNEI. This CDR3 spans 18 amino acids.

This chain links TRBV3-1 (or the pseudogene TRBV3-2) with TRBJ1-5; no clear D. Trimming removed 5 bases from V and 4 bases from J, with 9 bases in between. CDR3 length: 13 residues. Germline CDR1 LGHDT, CDR2 YNNKEL (reference sequence). The CDR3 bases are TGTGCCAGCAGCGTTGGTGATAATCAGCCCCAGCATTTT. Amino acid sequence: CASSVGDNQPQHF.

The chain uses TRBV7-2 and TRBJ2-7, with D tentatively TRBD1 (6 bases). Germline V gene data show CDR1 as SGHTA and CDR2 as FQGNSA. This CDR3 comprises 14 residues. V was clipped by 5 bases and J by 7 bases, with 18 bases between them. The CDR3, as DNA: TGTGCCAGCAGCGCGGTAACAGGGAGCACGGAGCAGTACTTC. Translated: CASSAVTGSTEQYF.

The rearrangement links TRBV7-2 to TRBJ1-2; D possibly corresponds to TRBD1 (5 bases). The CDR3 spans 15 residues. CDR1 is SGHTA and CDR2 is FQGNSA in the germline V gene. V was trimmed by 5 bases and J by 4 bases, leaving 17 bases between them. The CDR3: CASSPGGGAFYGYTF. As DNA, the CDR3 is TGTGCCAGCAGCCCGGGGGGAGGTGCTTTCTATGGCTACACCTTC.

This clone was detected only a few times. The chain combines TRBV29-1 with TRBJ1-1; TRBD1 aligns across 9 bases. The CDR3 has 15 amino acids. The V gene's germline CDR1 is SQVTM and CDR2 ANQGSEA. Trimming cost V 4 bases and J 4 bases; bases outside gene matches: 10. This CDR3 reads CSVVNRGRTGTEAFF. The CDR3 DNA follows: TGCAGCGTTGTTAACAGGGGGCGAACAGGCACTGAAGCTTTCTTT. The full variable domain, its missing parts supplied by reference TRBV29-1 and TRBJ1-1, is SAVISQKPSRDICQRGTSLTIQCQVDSQVTMMFWYRQQPGQSLTLIATANQGSEATYESGFVIDKFPISRPNLTFSTLTVSNMSPEDSSIYLCSVVNRGRTGTEAFFGQGTRLTVV.

The rearrangement joins TRBV5-1 to TRBJ2-1, with D maybe TRBD1 (5 bases). This CDR3 comprises 15 residues. V lost 0 bases and J 2 bases, leaving 9 bases between the germline ends. CDR1 is SGHRS, CDR2 YFSETQ, per germline. The CDR3 coding sequence is TGCGCCAGCAGCTTGGCAGTAGGGGCCTACAATGAGCAGTTCTTC. Residues: CASSLAVGAYNEQFF.

The chain carries TRBV6-5 and TRBJ1-2; D gene uncertain. CDR3 length equals 14 residues. Between the trimmed V and J ends, which lost 6 bases and 6 bases, there was a span of 17 bases. Germline CDR1 reads MNHEY; CDR2 reads SVGAGI. CDR3 in amino acids: CASRENGPSDGYTF. The CDR3 DNA sequence: TGTGCCAGCAGGGAGAATGGGCCCTCAGATGGCTACACCTTC.

This chain joins TRBV7-2 and TRBJ1-2; perhaps TRBD1 as D (5 bases). Germline loops: CDR1 SGHTA, CDR2 FQGNSA. The CDR3 has 16 amino acids. The ends were cut back, 0 bases at V and 8 bases at J, with 19 bases in the middle. CDR3 in DNA: TGTGCCAGCAGCTTAGCTCCCGGGATAAGGGGTGGGGGCTACACCTTC. It yields the protein CASSLAPGIRGGGYTF.

This clone was observed a single time. The V call is TRBV7-6, the J call TRBJ2-7, with a weak D call TRBD2 (5 bases). The V gene lost 6 bases and the J gene lost 7 bases, with 13 bases spanning the gap. Looked up from germline, CDR1 is SGHVS and CDR2 is FNYEAQ. This CDR3 contains 12 residues. The CDR3 DNA reads TGTGCCAGCAGGGAGAGGGTTGGGGAGCAGTACTTC. As protein: CASRERVGEQYF.

This chain connects TRBV30 to TRBJ2-7; D is perhaps TRBD1 or TRBD2 (5 bases each). Trimming removed 1 base at V and 3 bases at J, with 22 bases between. The CDR3 covers 17 residues. Germline V gives CDR1 GTSNPN, CDR2 SVGIG (reference sequence). DNA for the CDR3: TGTGCCTGGAGTGGAGGGAACCTAATACAGGCAAACTACGAGCAGTACTTC. It translates to CAWSGGNLIQANYEQYF.

This rearrangement joins TRBV7-2 to TRBJ1-6; D uncertain. Per the germline V gene, CDR1 is SGHTA and CDR2 is FQGNSA. This CDR3 comprises 13 residues. The V and J ends lost 1 base and 10 bases respectively, with 8 bases between them. CDR3 bases: TGTGCCAGCAGCTTAGGAGTAGGCTCACCCCTCCACTTT. This translates into CASSLGVGSPLHF.

V is TRBV9 and J is TRBJ2-5; maybe TRBD2 (5 bases). Trimming took 0 bases from V and 1 from J, leaving 16 bases between them. The germline gives CDR1 SGDLS, CDR2 YYNGEE. The CDR3 runs 17 residues. The chain's CDR3 is CASSVAPGSLAQETQYF. The CDR3 DNA sequence: TGTGCCAGCAGCGTAGCTCCTGGGAGTCTGGCCCAAGAGACCCAGTACTTC.

The chain is built from TRBV7-2 and TRBJ2-4, with 7 nucleotides matching TRBD2. The CDR3 is 16 residues long. V lost 5 bases, J lost 0 bases, and 7 bases stayed unmatched. The V gene's germline CDR1 is SGHTA and CDR2 FQGNSA. The CDR3 sequence: CASSTGGGLAKNIQYF. The CDR3 region has the DNA TGTGCCAGCAGCACTGGGGGGGGGTTAGCCAAAAACATTCAGTACTTC.

This clone has just a few counts. V usage is TRBV7-2 and J usage is TRBJ2-3, with D unresolved. V lost 0 bases, J lost 4 bases, and 5 bases lay in between. The CDR3 runs 13 residues. Germline V gene lookup returns CDR1 SGHTA and CDR2 FQGNSA. The CDR3 spells CASSLAFSDTQYF. The CDR3 DNA sequence: TGTGCCAGCAGCTTAGCATTTTCAGATACGCAGTATTTT.

The chain employs TRBV19 and TRBJ1-5; no clear D gene. V was pared by 8 bases and J by 4 bases, with 18 bases between. This CDR3 spans 15 amino acids. Germline-derived CDR1 and CDR2 are LNHDA and SQIVND (reference sequence). The CDR3 bases are TGTGCCAGTGTTCGGGGTACAGACATGAATCAGCCCCAGCATTTT. Translating gives CASVRGTDMNQPQHF.

The chain has TRBV7-3 and TRBJ1-1; no clear D gene. The CDR3 extends over 13 amino acids. The V and J ends lost 5 bases and 7 bases respectively, with 14 bases between them. Germline assignment: CDR1 SGHTA and CDR2 FQGTGA. Written as DNA, the CDR3 is TGTGCCAGCAGCCCTCGGTCCGGAAATGAAGCTTTCTTT. The encoded protein is CASSPRSGNEAFF.

This chain connects TRBV10-3 to TRBJ1-5; 8 bases agree with TRBD1. With V trimmed by 2 bases and J by 6 bases, 6 bases remained unmatched. CDR3 size: 15 residues. Germline-derived CDR1 and CDR2 are ENHRY and SYGVKD. The DNA of the CDR3 is TGTGCCATCAGTGAGCAGGACAGGGTCAGTCAGCCCCAGCATTTT. Amino acids: CAISEQDRVSQPQHF.

This sequence joins TRBV5-4 and TRBJ2-3; 14 bases map to TRBD2. This CDR3 region has 19 residues. The V gene end was trimmed by 4 bases and the J gene end by 4 bases; junction bases not matched to a gene: 14. Looked up from germline, CDR1 is SGHNT and CDR2 is YYREEE (reference sequence). CDR3 residues: CASSPRLAGGLKGPDTQYF. CDR3 coding DNA: TGTGCCAGCAGCCCGCGACTAGCGGGAGGGCTCAAAGGCCCAGATACGCAGTATTTT.

The V and J genes are TRBV24-1 and TRBJ2-5, with D possibly matching TRBD1 (6 bases). The V gene's germline CDR1 is KGHDR and CDR2 SFDVKD. This CDR3 has 15 residues. Trimming stripped 4 bases from V and 5 bases from J, with 16 bases between. The DNA of the CDR3 is TGTGCCACCAGTGACCCCACAGGGTCCGGGGAGACCCAGTACTTC. This translates into CATSDPTGSGETQYF.

The rearrangement uses TRBV29-1 and TRBJ1-5, with TRBD1 matching 11 bases. The V and J ends lost 0 bases and 6 bases, in that order; junction bases with no gene match: 1. The CDR3 has 14 residues. Per germline, CDR1 SQVTM and CDR2 ANQGSEA. CDR3: CSVEEGTGGQPQHF. CDR3 DNA: TGCAGCGTTGAAGAGGGGACAGGGGGTCAGCCCCAGCATTTT.

The V call is TRBV4-3, the J call TRBJ1-4, with 9 positions matching TRBD1. Germline V gene sequence: CDR1 LGHNA, CDR2 YSLEER. The CDR3 has 15 residues. V was clipped by 4 bases and J by 6 bases; unmatched bases: 6. The CDR3 region has the DNA TGCGCCAGCAGCCCCCGGGACAGGGAACATGAAAAACTGTTTTTT. It translates to CASSPRDREHEKLFF.

J is TRBJ2-1 and V is TRBV27, with 13 bases aligning to TRBD2. CDR1 MNHEY and CDR2 SMNVEV come from the germline V gene (reference sequence). With V trimmed by 4 bases and J by 4 bases, 7 bases remained unmatched. This CDR3 has 17 residues. CDR3 coding DNA: TGTGCCAGCAGTTCCGAGACTAGCGGGGGGCCATACAATGAGCAGTTCTTC. Translating it yields CASSSETSGGPYNEQFF.

The chain carries TRBV19 and TRBJ1-3; D unresolved. Germline V CDR1 and CDR2: LNHDA, SQIVND (reference sequence). V was pared by 6 bases and J by 0 bases, with 3 bases between. This CDR3 region has 12 residues. For the CDR3, the DNA is TGTGCCAGTAGCACCTCTGGAAACACCATATATTTT. This gives the protein CASSTSGNTIYF.

CDR3 sequence reads: CASSFTHIISGLARGPNTGELFF. In DNA, the CDR3 is TGTGCCAGCAGTTTCACCCACATTATCTCAGGACTAGCGAGGGGTCCGAACACCGGGGAGCTGTTTTTT. The rearrangement links TRBV27 to TRBJ2-2, with 9 positions matching TRBD2. Germline V lookup: CDR1 MNHEY, CDR2 SMNVEV (reference sequence). The V gene end was trimmed by 3 bases and the J gene end by 0 bases; junction bases not matched to a gene: 23. This CDR3 is 23 amino acids long.